What follows is one T cell receptor (beta chain) and its context. As yet, its antigen is unknown. The entry originates in a study of cytomegalovirus exposure and HLA in healthy donors. Findings and caveats of the study: According to a subsequent analysis, TCR clusters from the first cohort were inclined to appear together in the 110 or so validation repertoires.

Clones were read by immunoSEQ multiplex PCR, and TCRdb kept only the in-frame ones, dropping some. The sample has 150,000 to 250,000 clones, around 84% seen once; the top ten hold roughly 13%. Trimming took 4 bases from V and 7 from J, leaving 13 bases between them. This CDR3 is built from 13 residues. Per germline, CDR1 SEHNR and CDR2 FQNEAQ (reference sequence). The sequencing input was PBMCs. The chain links TRBV7-9 to TRBJ1-2; the D gene is possibly TRBD1 (5 bases). The receptor was derived from a woman aged 25-40 years in good health and CMV-seropositive. CDR3 in DNA: TGTGCCAGCAGCTCCTTCGGGACTATTGGCTACACCTTC. This encodes CASSSFGTIGYTF. The variable domain in full, completed from reference TRBV7-9 and TRBJ1-2, reads DTGVSQNPRHKITKRGQNVTFRCDPISEHNRLYWYRQTLGQGPEFLTYFQNEAQLEKSRLLSDRFSAERPKGSFSTLEIQRTEQGDSAMYLCASSSFGTIGYTFGSGTRLTVV.